Listed below are T cell receptor beta chains from one sample, sequenced in a study of T cell responses to AZD1222 COVID-19 vaccine. Sequencing used immunoSEQ multiplex PCR; TCRdb keeps in-frame clones, though not all of them. This table has about 92,000 clones, just over 85% appearing once. The sample in question was peripheral blood, obtained on day 0 of AZD1222 vaccination. All receptors come from an adult in good health. CDR3s include the opening cysteine and the closing phenylalanine or tryptophan. The D gene is left open where the match is weak. Part of the rows lack a size; the others show once, few, many or a class for expanded clones.

v_call	d_call	j_call	clone_size	cdr3_nt	cdr3_aa
TRBV5-1	-	TRBJ1-4	-	TGCGCCAGCAGACCTTACGACAGAGGGTCTAATGAAAAACTGTTTTTT	CASRPYDRGSNEKLFF
TRBV7-2	TRBD1	TRBJ1-5	-	TGTGCCAGCAGCCCCAGGGGGGGAGGCAATCAGCCCCAGCATTTT	CASSPRGGGNQPQHF
TRBV6-5	TRBD1	TRBJ2-7	-	TGTGCCAGCAGGACCGGGACAGGGGGCCCTTACGAGCAGTACTTC	CASRTGTGGPYEQYF
TRBV29-1	TRBD1	TRBJ1-1	-	TGCAGCGTTGAGGGACAGGATGAAGCTTTCTTT	CSVEGQDEAFF
TRBV27	-	TRBJ2-1	-	TGTGCCAGCAGTTCACGCAGGGGCTTACTGTTGTCCAATGAGCAGTTCTTC	CASSSRRGLLLSNEQFF
TRBV3-1/TRBV3-2	TRBD1	TRBJ2-7	once	TGTGCCAGCAGCCGATTATCGACAGGGGAGCAGTACTTC	CASSRLSTGEQYF
TRBV19	TRBD2	TRBJ2-6	-	TGTGCCAGTACTCAGGGAGCGGGAGGAGGTGGGGCCAACGTCCTGACTTTC	CASTQGAGGGGANVLTF
TRBV21-1	-	TRBJ1-3	-	TGTGCCAGCAGCAAAGTGGTGTGGGGGCGAGGAGACACCATATATTTT	CASSKVVWGRGDTIYF
TRBV11-2	TRBD1	TRBJ2-1	once	TGTGCCAGCAGCTTCGCGACAGGGGGCTACAATGAGCAGTTCTTC	CASSFATGGYNEQFF
TRBV6-5	-	TRBJ2-7	-	TGTGCCAGCAGGATAGCGGTGATGGCCTACGAGCAGTACTTC	CASRIAVMAYEQYF
TRBV2	TRBD1	TRBJ1-4	-	TGTGCCAGCAGTGAAAGGACAGGGCAGGGGAAAAAACTGTTTTTT	CASSERTGQGKKLFF
TRBV7-9	-	TRBJ2-3	-	TGTGCCAGCAGCTTCTCCGGGCCTCCAGAGGATACGCAGTATTTT	CASSFSGPPEDTQYF
TRBV6-1	TRBD1	TRBJ2-7	once	TGTGCCAGCAGTGAAGGACAGGGGACCTACGAGCAGTACTTC	CASSEGQGTYEQYF
TRBV7-8	-	TRBJ2-7	-	TGTGCCAGCAGCTTTGGGGTCGGAGGGGAGCAGTACTTC	CASSFGVGGEQYF
TRBV7-8	-	TRBJ1-5	-	TGTGCCAGCAGCTTTTGGGACGGGGAGCCCCAGCATTTT	CASSFWDGEPQHF
TRBV19	TRBD1	TRBJ1-2	-	TGTGCCAGTATTGGAGGGGGACAGGCGTTTTTCTACACCTTC	CASIGGGQAFFYTF
TRBV3-1/TRBV3-2	-	TRBJ1-2	-	TGTGCCAGCAGCCAAGATTACTGGAGGGCATATGGCTACACCTTC	CASSQDYWRAYGYTF
TRBV7-8	-	TRBJ2-1	-	TGTGCCAGCAGCACCAGGGAATCCTCCGATGAGCAGTTCTTC	CASSTRESSDEQFF
TRBV30	TRBD2	TRBJ2-7	-	TGTGCCTGGAGTGCGATGAGCGGGGGGGTGTACGAGCAGTACTTC	CAWSAMSGGVYEQYF
TRBV6-5	TRBD2	TRBJ2-1	-	TGTGCCAGCAGTTACCAAGCGGGGGGGCAGTATGAGCAGTTCTTC	CASSYQAGGQYEQFF
TRBV3-1/TRBV3-2	-	TRBJ2-7	-	TGTGCCAGCAGCCAAGATCGATACAGGGAGGCCTCCTACGAGCAGTACTTC	CASSQDRYREASYEQYF
TRBV19	TRBD1	TRBJ1-4	-	TGTGCCAGTAGTATGGACAGGGGCAATGAAAAACTGTTTTTT	CASSMDRGNEKLFF
TRBV2	-	TRBJ2-7	-	TGTGCCAGCGGGAGGGACAGGCACGAGCAGTACTTC	CASGRDRHEQYF
TRBV11-2	-	TRBJ1-1	-	TGTGCCAGCAGCCCCCTCCTGGAGAGCACTGAAGCTTTCTTT	CASSPLLESTEAFF
TRBV25-1	-	TRBJ1-2	-	TGTGCCAGCCCGGCCCCCTCCCCAGGGAACTATGGCTACACCTTC	CASPAPSPGNYGYTF
TRBV30	-	TRBJ2-2	-	TGTGCCTGGACGGTGAACACCGGGGAGCTGTTTTTT	CAWTVNTGELFF
TRBV10-3	-	TRBJ2-4	-	TGTGCCATCAGTGATGGGTCAGCCAAAAACATTCAGTACTTC	CAISDGSAKNIQYF
TRBV3-1/TRBV3-2	-	TRBJ1-3	-	TGTGCCAGCAGCCAAGGCAGTCTTGACTCTGGAAACACCATATATTTT	CASSQGSLDSGNTIYF
TRBV28	-	TRBJ1-2	-	TGTGCCAGCAGCACATCCGGGACCAGCTATGGCTACACCTTC	CASSTSGTSYGYTF
TRBV28	TRBD1	TRBJ1-6	many	TGTGCCAGCAGGGGATGGACAGGGGCAAATTCACCCCTCCACTTT	CASRGWTGANSPLHF
TRBV3-1/TRBV3-2	TRBD2	TRBJ2-1	-	TGTGCCAGCAGCCAACCGCGGGGGAGCTCCTACAATGAGCAGTTCTTC	CASSQPRGSSYNEQFF
TRBV19	TRBD2	TRBJ2-7	-	TGTGCCAGTAGTACTCCGACTAGCGGGAGGGACGAGCAGTACTTC	CASSTPTSGRDEQYF
TRBV18	-	TRBJ2-6	-	TGTGCCAGCTCACAATTCTCTGGGGCCAACGTCCTGACTTTC	CASSQFSGANVLTF
TRBV5-5	TRBD2	TRBJ2-7	-	TGTGCCAGCAGCCCGGGACTAGCGGGGGTGACCCTAAAGGACGAGCAGTACTTC	CASSPGLAGVTLKDEQYF
TRBV7-2	-	TRBJ1-3	-	TGTGCCAGCAGCCGCTCGCCGGTTCGTGGAAACACCATATATTTT	CASSRSPVRGNTIYF
TRBV2	-	TRBJ2-2	-	TGTGCCAGCACCGTGACAGATACGAACACCGGGGAGCTGTTTTTT	CASTVTDTNTGELFF
TRBV9	TRBD1	TRBJ1-1	-	TGTGCCAGCAGCGTAGGGGGACAGGGCTCCGCTGAAGCTTTCTTT	CASSVGGQGSAEAFF
TRBV18	-	TRBJ2-3	-	TGTGCCAGCTCACCACCCTGGGGGGCTAGCACAGATACGCAGTATTTT	CASSPPWGASTDTQYF